Following are 26 T cell receptor beta chains from one sample sequenced in a study of CXCR3-negative and CXCR3-positive naive CD8 T cells. Study observations and caveats: CXCR3-positive naive cells carried more hydrophobic TRB CDR3s than CXCR3-negative naive cells did.

The libraries of TRB cDNA were constructed through 5' RACE using UMI labels. TCRdb re-called the 5' RACE reads and catalogs CDR3 proteins one per entry, DNA excluded. The table lists roughly 120,000 distinct CDR3 sequences. For these receptors, no antigen is known. The sequenced sample was naive CXCR3+ CD8+ T cells from blood. Subset here: CD45RO-CCR7+CD27+CD95- naive CD8+ T cells expressing CXCR3 (TNR3+). These receptor sequences come from a human donor in good health. Some clones in this sample may be carry-over from other donors' samples.

The chain has TRBV11-2 and TRBJ1-2; TCRdb picks TRBD1, but there is no DNA to check that call. The germline V gene has CDR1 SGHAT and CDR2 FQNNGV. The CDR3 contains 16 residues. CDR3 sequence: CASSLLPDRSNYGYTF.

The genes are TRBV15 and TRBJ2-1; checking the TCRdb D call of TRBD1 is not possible without DNA. Germline-derived CDR1 and CDR2 are LNHNV and YYDKDF (reference sequence). The length of the CDR3 is 14 residues. The CDR3 loop reads CATSRGTGDNEQFF.

The chain combines TRBV29-1 with TRBJ1-6; TCRdb picks TRBD1, but there is no DNA to check that call. CDR3 size: 13 residues. Looked up from germline, CDR1 is SQVTM and CDR2 is ANQGSEA. CDR3 residues: CSVQTGGNSPLHF.

This chain uses TRBV6-2 or TRBV6-3 with TRBJ2-5; with no DNA, the TCRdb D assignment of TRBD2 cannot be verified. The germline V gene has CDR1 MNHEY and CDR2 SVGEGT. The CDR3 has 16 amino acids. The CDR3 region is CASSYPGLAGQETQYF.

The chain recombines TRBV4-1 with TRBJ1-1. The CDR3 is made up of 14 amino acids. The V gene's germline CDR1 is MGHRA and CDR2 YSYEKL. The chain's CDR3 is CASSQEVPNTEAFF.

V and J are TRBV11-3 and TRBJ2-2; lacking DNA, the TRBD2 call made by TCRdb goes unchecked. In germline, CDR1 is SGHNT, CDR2 YENEEA. This CDR3 is built from 16 residues. The CDR3 sequence: CASSPQTGLNTGELFF.

The V gene is TRBV18, the J gene TRBJ2-1; TCRdb's D gene call, TRBD1, goes unchecked for lack of DNA. The CDR3 has 15 amino acids. Germline CDR1 KGHSH, CDR2 LQKENI. The CDR3 reads CASSPGQVLYNEQFF.

The chain couples TRBV29-1 to TRBJ2-7. The CDR3 is made up of 12 amino acids. CDR1 and CDR2 (germline): SQVTM, ANQGSEA. The CDR3 is CSVEVLGGEQYF.

The chain is built from TRBV4-1 and TRBJ1-3. The length of the CDR3 is 15 residues. Germline V gives CDR1 MGHRA, CDR2 YSYEKL. The CDR3 loop reads CASSQDPVPGNTIYF.

The V call is TRBV19, the J call TRBJ2-1; the D call of TRBD2 rests on TCRdb alone, since no DNA is present to check it. CDR1 and CDR2 from the germline V gene are LNHDA and SQIVND (reference sequence). The CDR3 runs to 15 residues. The CDR3 is CASSITGGSYNEQFF.

Here the CDR3 reads CASNKGISYEQYF. This rearrangement joins TRBV12-3 or TRBV12-4 to TRBJ2-7. The CDR3 totals 13 residues.

The chain combines TRBV10-3 with TRBJ2-4; without DNA, the TCRdb call of TRBD2 cannot be checked. This CDR3 is built from 18 residues. Looked up from germline, CDR1 is ENHRY and CDR2 is SYGVKD. The CDR3 is CAISESVNRALGKNIQYF.

The V and J genes are TRBV15 and TRBJ2-1; TCRdb's D gene call, TRBD2, goes unchecked for lack of DNA. The CDR3 runs 16 residues. Germline lookup yields CDR1 LNHNV and CDR2 YYDKDF (reference sequence). The CDR3 loop reads CATSGATSGVYNEQFF.

This chain links TRBV5-1 with TRBJ2-3. The CDR3 has 14 residues. Germline values: CDR1 SGHRS, CDR2 YFSETQ. CDR3 amino acids: CASSLEQITDTQYF.

The V call is TRBV29-1, the J call TRBJ1-5; no DNA is available, so the TRBD1 call from TCRdb remains unchecked. This CDR3 contains 14 residues. The germline V gene encodes CDR1 SQVTM and CDR2 ANQGSEA. The CDR3: CSVRTGESNQPQHF.

V and J are TRBV9 and TRBJ2-2; the D call of TRBD1 rests on TCRdb alone, since no DNA is present to check it. Germline V CDR1 and CDR2: SGDLS, YYNGEE. CDR3 length: 14 residues. The CDR3: CASSGGTVSGELFF.

The chain is built from TRBV29-1 and TRBJ1-4. The germline gives CDR1 SQVTM, CDR2 ANQGSEA. The CDR3 is 12 residues long. CDR3 residues: CSAEAENEKLFF.

This chain uses TRBV5-1 with TRBJ2-1. The germline gives CDR1 SGHRS, CDR2 YFSETQ. The CDR3 has 15 residues. The CDR3 sequence is CASSLAVDYYNEQFF.

This chain uses TRBV21-1 with TRBJ2-7; as DNA is missing, the TRBD1 call by TCRdb cannot be tested. TRBV21-1 is recorded as a pseudogene. The CDR3 contains 16 residues. The CDR3 loop is CASSKPGHASSYEQYF.

V and J are TRBV6-6 and TRBJ2-2; TCRdb's assignment of TRBD1 cannot be checked, as there is no DNA. CDR3 length: 16 residues. Per germline, CDR1 MNHNY and CDR2 SVGAGI (reference sequence). This CDR3 reads CASSYLQGARTGELFF.

J is TRBJ1-1 and V is TRBV5-1; the TCRdb call, TRBD1, lacks DNA for checking. This CDR3 has 14 amino acids. Germline CDR1 SGHRS, CDR2 YFSETQ. CDR3 amino acids: CASSLDLSGNEAFF.

The chain couples TRBV15 to TRBJ1-2. The CDR3 consists of 14 residues. Germline V gene data show CDR1 as LNHNV and CDR2 as YYDKDF (reference sequence). CDR3 loop: CATSGEGRVNGYTF.

The rearrangement links TRBV28 to TRBJ2-7; TCRdb's D call of TRBD1 is untestable without DNA. Germline V gives CDR1 MDHEN, CDR2 SYDVKM. This CDR3 has 18 amino acids. CDR3 loop: CASSSGEGARGTLCEQYF.

The chain joins TRBV20-1 to TRBJ1-6; the D call from TCRdb, TRBD1, cannot be confirmed without DNA. Germline lookup yields CDR1 DFQATT and CDR2 SNEGSKA (reference sequence). The CDR3 runs to 14 residues. The CDR3 spells CSARQGRDNSPLHF.

The gene calls are TRBV5-6 and TRBJ2-1; the TRBD1 assignment by TCRdb is unverifiable without DNA. This CDR3 has 12 residues. Germline CDR1 is SGHDT and CDR2 is YYEEEE. This CDR3 reads CASSLGGGEQFF.

The V call is TRBV5-4, the J call TRBJ2-3; TCRdb's D call of TRBD2 is untestable without DNA. This CDR3 comprises 15 residues. The germline V gene encodes CDR1 SGHNT and CDR2 YYREEE (reference sequence). This CDR3 reads CASRLAGGRRDTQYF.